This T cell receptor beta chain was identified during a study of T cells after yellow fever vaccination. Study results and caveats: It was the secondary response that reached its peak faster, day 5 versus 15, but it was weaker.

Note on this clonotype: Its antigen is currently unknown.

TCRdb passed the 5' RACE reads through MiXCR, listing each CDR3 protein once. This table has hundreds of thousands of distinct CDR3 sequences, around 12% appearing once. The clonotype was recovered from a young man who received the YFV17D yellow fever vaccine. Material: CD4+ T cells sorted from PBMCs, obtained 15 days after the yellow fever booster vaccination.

The CDR3 sequence: CASSFLSGGATDTQYF. The CDR3 region has the DNA TGCGCCAGCAGCTTCCTAAGCGGGGGGGCAACAGATACGCAGTATTTT. This sequence joins TRBV5-1 and TRBJ2-3; 10 bases match TRBD2. This CDR3 contains 16 residues. J was trimmed by 3 bases and V by 2 bases; bases with no gene match: 6. Germline V gene sequence: CDR1 SGHRS, CDR2 YFSETQ.